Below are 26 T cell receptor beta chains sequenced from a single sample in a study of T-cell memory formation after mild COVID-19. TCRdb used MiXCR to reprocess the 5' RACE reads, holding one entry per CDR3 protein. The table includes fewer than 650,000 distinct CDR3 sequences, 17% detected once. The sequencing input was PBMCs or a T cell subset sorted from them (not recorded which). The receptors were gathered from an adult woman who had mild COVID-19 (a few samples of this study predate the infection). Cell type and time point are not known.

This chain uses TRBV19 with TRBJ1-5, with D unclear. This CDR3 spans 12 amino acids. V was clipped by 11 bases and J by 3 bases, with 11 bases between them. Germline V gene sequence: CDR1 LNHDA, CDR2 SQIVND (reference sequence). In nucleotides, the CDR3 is TGTGCCGTCGGGAGGGCCAATCAGCCCCAGCATTTT. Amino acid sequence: CAVGRANQPQHF.

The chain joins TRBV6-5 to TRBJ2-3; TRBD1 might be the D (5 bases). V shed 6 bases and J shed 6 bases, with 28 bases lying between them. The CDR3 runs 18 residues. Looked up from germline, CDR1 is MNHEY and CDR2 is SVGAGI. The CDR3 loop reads CASSRRSGSYTIVDTQYF. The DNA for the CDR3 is TGTGCCAGCAGCCGACGGTCAGGGTCCTACACTATCGTGGATACGCAGTATTTT.

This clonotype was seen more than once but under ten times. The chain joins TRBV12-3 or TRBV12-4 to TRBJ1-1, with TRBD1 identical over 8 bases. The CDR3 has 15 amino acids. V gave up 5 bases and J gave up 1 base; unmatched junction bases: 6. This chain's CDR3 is CASSPGTGKNTEAFF. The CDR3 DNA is TGTGCCAGCAGTCCAGGGACAGGAAAGAACACTGAAGCTTTCTTT.

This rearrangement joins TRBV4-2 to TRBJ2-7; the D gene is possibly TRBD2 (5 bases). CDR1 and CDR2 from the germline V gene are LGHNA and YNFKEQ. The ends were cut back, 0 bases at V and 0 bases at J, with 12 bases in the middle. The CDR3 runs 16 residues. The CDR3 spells CASSQDPGRSSYEQYF. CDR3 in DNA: TGTGCCAGCAGCCAAGACCCGGGAAGAAGCTCCTACGAGCAGTACTTC.

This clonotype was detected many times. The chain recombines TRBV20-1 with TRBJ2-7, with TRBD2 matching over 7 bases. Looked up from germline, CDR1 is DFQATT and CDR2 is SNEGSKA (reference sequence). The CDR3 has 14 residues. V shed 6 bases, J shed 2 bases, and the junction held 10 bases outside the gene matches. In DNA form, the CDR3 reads TGCAGTGCCCCTCTAGCGGTTCCCCCCTACGAGCAGTACTTC. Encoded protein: CSAPLAVPPYEQYF.

For the CDR3, the DNA is TGTGCCAGCAGCCAAGTCATCGGGCCCCTAGGCTACACCTTC. Its translation is CASSQVIGPLGYTF. The chain carries TRBV14 and TRBJ1-2; no definite D call. This CDR3 has 14 amino acids. V was shortened by 1 base and J by 8 bases, with 14 bases between the two germline ends. In germline, CDR1 is SGHDN, CDR2 FVKESK.

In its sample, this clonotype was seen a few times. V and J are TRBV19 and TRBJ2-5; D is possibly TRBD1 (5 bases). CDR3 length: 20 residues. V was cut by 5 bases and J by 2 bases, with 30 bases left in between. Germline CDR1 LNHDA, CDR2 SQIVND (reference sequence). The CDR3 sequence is CASSATPSLDNLFVQETQYF. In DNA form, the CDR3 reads TGTGCCAGTAGTGCAACCCCCTCGTTGGACAATTTGTTCGTTCAAGAGACCCAGTACTTC.

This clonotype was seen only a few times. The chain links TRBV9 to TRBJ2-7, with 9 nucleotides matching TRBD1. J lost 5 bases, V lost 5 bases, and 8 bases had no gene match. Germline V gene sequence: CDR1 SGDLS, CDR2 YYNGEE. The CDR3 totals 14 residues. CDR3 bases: TGTGCCAGCAGTCCACAGGGGGCTATACACGAGCAGTACTTC. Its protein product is CASSPQGAIHEQYF.

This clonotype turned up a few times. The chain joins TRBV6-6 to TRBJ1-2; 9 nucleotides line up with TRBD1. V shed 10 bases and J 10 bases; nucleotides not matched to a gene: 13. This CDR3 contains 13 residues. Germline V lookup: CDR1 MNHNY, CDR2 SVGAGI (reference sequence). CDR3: CAISPPGQGTYTF. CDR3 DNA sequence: TGTGCCATTTCCCCCCCGGGACAGGGTACCTACACCTTC.

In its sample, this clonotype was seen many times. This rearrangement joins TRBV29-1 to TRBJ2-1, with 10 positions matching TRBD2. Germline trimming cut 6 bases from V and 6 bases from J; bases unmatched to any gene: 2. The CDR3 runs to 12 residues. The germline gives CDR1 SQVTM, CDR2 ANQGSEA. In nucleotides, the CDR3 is TGCAGCGTGTGGACTAGCGGCAATGAGCAGTTCTTC. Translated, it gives CSVWTSGNEQFF.

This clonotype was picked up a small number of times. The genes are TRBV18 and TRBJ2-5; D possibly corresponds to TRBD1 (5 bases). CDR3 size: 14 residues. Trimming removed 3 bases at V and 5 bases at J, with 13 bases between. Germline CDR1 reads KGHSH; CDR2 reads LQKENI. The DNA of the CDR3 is TGTGCCAGCTCACCTGGGGCGACTGACGAGACCCAGTACTTC. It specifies CASSPGATDETQYF.

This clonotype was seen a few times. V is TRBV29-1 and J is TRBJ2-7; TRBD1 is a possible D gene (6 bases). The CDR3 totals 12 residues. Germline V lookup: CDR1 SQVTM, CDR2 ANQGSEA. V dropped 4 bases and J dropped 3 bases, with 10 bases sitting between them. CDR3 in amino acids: CSVGQQGYEQYF. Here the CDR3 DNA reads TGCAGCGTTGGACAACAGGGCTACGAGCAGTACTTC.

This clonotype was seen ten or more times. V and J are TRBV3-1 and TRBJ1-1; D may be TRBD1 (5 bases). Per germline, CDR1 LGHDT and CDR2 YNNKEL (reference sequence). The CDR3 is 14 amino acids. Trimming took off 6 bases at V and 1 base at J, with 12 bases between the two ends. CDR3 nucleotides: TGTGCCAGCAGGAAAAATGACAGGAACACTGAAGCTTTCTTT. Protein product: CASRKNDRNTEAFF.

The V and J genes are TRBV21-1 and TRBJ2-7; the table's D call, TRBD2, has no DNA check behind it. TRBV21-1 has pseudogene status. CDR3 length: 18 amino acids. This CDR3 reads CASSNDFKVAGAPYEQYF. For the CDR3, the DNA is TGTGCCAGCAGCAACGATTTTAAGGTAGCGGGAGCTCCCTACGAGCAGTACTTC.

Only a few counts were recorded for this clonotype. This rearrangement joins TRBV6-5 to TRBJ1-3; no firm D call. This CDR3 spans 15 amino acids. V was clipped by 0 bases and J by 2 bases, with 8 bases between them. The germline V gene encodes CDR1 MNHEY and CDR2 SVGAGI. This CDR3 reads CASSYSRATGNTIYF. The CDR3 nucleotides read TGTGCCAGCAGTTACTCGAGGGCCACTGGAAACACCATATATTTT.

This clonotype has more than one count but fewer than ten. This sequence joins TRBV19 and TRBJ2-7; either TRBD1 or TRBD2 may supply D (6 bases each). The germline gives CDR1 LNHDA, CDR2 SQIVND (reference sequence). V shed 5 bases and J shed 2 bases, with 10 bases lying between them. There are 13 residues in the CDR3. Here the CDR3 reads CASSERGAYEQYF. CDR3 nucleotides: TGTGCCAGTAGTGAAAGGGGGGCCTACGAGCAGTACTTC. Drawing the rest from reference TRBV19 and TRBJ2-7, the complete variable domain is DGGITQSPKYLFRKEGQNVTLSCEQNLNHDAMYWYRQDPGQGLRLIYYSQIVNDFQKGDIAEGYSVSREKKESFPLTVTSAQKNPTAFYLCASSERGAYEQYFGPGTRLTVT.

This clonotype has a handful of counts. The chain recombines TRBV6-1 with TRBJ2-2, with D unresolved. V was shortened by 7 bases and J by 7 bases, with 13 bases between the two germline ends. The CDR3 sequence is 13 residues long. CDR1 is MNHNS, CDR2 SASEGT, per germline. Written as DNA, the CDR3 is TGTGCCAGCACATTCCGGGTCGGCGGGGAGCTGTTTTTT. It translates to CASTFRVGGELFF.

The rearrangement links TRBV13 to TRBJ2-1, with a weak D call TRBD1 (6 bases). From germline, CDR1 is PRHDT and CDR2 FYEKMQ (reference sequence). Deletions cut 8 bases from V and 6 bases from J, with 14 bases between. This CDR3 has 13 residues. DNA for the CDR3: TGTGCCAGCTCAAGGGCAGGGGTCAATGAGCAGTTCTTC. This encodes CASSRAGVNEQFF.

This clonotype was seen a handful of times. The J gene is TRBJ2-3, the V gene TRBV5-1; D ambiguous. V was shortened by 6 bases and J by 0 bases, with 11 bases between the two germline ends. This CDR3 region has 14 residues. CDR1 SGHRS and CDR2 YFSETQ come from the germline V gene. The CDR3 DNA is TGCGCCAGCACGGAATTACGGAGCACAGATACGCAGTATTTT. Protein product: CASTELRSTDTQYF. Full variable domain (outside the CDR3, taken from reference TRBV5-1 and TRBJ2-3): KAGVTQTPRYLIKTRGQQVTLSCSPISGHRSVSWYQQTPGQGLQFLFEYFSETQRNKGNFPGRFSGRQFSNSRSEMNVSTLELGDSALYLCASTELRSTDTQYFGPGTRLTVL.

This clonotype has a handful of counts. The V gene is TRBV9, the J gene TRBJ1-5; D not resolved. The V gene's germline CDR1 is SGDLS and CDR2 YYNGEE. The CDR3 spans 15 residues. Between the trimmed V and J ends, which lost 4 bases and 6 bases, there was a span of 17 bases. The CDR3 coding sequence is TGTGCCAGCAGCCTCGACGGAGGTGTCCTTCAGCCCCAGCATTTT. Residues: CASSLDGGVLQPQHF. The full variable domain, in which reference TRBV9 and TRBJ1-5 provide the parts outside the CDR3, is DSGVTQTPKHLITATGQRVTLRCSPRSGDLSVYWYQQSLDQGLQFLIQYYNGEERAKGNILERFSAQQFPDLHSELNLSSLELGDSALYFCASSLDGGVLQPQHFGDGTRLSIL.

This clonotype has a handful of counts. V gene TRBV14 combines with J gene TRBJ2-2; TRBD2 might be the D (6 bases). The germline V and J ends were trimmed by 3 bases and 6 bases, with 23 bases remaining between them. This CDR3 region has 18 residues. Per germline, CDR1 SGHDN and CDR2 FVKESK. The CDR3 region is CASSHLSPLAFGPGELFF. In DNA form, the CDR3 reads TGTGCCAGCAGCCACCTGAGCCCCCTAGCGTTCGGTCCCGGGGAGCTGTTTTTT.

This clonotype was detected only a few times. The CDR3 DNA reads TGTGCCAGCTCACACACAGGGGCGAGGAACACCGGGGAGCTGTTTTTT. Its protein product is CASSHTGARNTGELFF. The V gene is TRBV18, the J gene TRBJ2-2; 7 nucleotides line up with TRBD1. The CDR3 consists of 16 residues. V trimming: 4 bases; J trimming: 1 base; junction bases outside the gene matches: 6. CDR1 is KGHSH, CDR2 LQKENI, per germline.

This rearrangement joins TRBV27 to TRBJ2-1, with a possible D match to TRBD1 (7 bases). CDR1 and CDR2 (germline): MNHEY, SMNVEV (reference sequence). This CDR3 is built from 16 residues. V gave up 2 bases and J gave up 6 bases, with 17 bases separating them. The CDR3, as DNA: TGTGCCAGCAGTTTAGACCGGACAGGAGGGGGCAATGAGCAGTTCTTC. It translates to CASSLDRTGGGNEQFF.

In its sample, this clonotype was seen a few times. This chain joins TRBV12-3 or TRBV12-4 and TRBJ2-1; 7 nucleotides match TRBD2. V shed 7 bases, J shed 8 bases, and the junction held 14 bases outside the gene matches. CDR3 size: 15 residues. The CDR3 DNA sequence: TGTGCCAGCACCAACTGGGGTCCGGGGAGGGATGAGCAGTTCTTC. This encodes CASTNWGPGRDEQFF.

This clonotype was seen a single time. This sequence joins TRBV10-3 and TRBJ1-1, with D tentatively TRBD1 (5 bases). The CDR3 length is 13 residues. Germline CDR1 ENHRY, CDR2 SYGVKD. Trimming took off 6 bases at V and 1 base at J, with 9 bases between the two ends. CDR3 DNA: TGTGCCATCAGCGCAACAGGGAACACTGAAGCTTTCTTT. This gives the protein CAISATGNTEAFF.

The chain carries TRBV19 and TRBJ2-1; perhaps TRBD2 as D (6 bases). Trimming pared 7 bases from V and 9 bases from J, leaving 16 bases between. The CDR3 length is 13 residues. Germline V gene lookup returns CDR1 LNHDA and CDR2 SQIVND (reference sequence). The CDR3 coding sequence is TGTGCCAGTAAGGAGGGCAGTTTAGGTGAGCAGTTCTTC. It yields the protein CASKEGSLGEQFF. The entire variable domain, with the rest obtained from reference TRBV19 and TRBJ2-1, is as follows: DGGITQSPKYLFRKEGQNVTLSCEQNLNHDAMYWYRQDPGQGLRLIYYSQIVNDFQKGDIAEGYSVSREKKESFPLTVTSAQKNPTAFYLCASKEGSLGEQFFGPGTRLTVL.